Below are 16 T cell receptor beta chains sequenced from a single sample in a study of blood T cell repertoires in COVID-19. Generated by immunoSEQ multiplex PCR, the TCRdb table keeps only in-frame clones and is missing some. In the table there are more than 200,000 clones, 70% to 90% of which are singletons. Sample: PBMCs or T cells enriched from blood (not recorded which). All receptors derive from a man aged 25 to 40 who had recovered from COVID-19.

This chain joins TRBV10-3 and TRBJ1-1; 7 bases are a match to TRBD1. Germline values: CDR1 ENHRY, CDR2 SYGVKD. Germline trimming cut 10 bases from V and 3 bases from J; bases unmatched to any gene: 5. The CDR3 is 12 amino acids. The chain's CDR3 is CATDQGDTEAFF. The CDR3 DNA follows: TGTGCCACCGACCAGGGGGACACTGAAGCTTTCTTT.

This rearrangement joins TRBV7-8 to TRBJ1-5; unclear D gene. Trimming removed 3 bases from V and 5 bases from J, with 8 bases in between. CDR1 SGHVS and CDR2 FQNEAQ come from the germline V gene. There are 13 residues in the CDR3. The CDR3 here is CASSFTRDQPQHF. CDR3 in DNA: TGTGCCAGCAGCTTCACGCGGGATCAGCCCCAGCATTTT.

This clone was counted a single time. The CDR3 sequence is CAWSVRGGRQPQHF. CDR3 DNA sequence: TGTGCCTGGAGTGTACGGGGGGGACGGCAGCCCCAGCATTTT. V gene TRBV30 combines with J gene TRBJ1-5, with D possibly matching TRBD1 (5 bases). This CDR3 spans 14 amino acids. Germline V gene sequence: CDR1 GTSNPN, CDR2 SVGIG (reference sequence). V shed 0 bases and J shed 7 bases, with 13 bases lying between them.

The V and J genes are TRBV7-2 and TRBJ2-7; D is unresolved. CDR3 length equals 13 residues. Trimming removed 1 base from V and 2 bases from J, with 6 bases in between. Per the germline V gene, CDR1 is SGHTA and CDR2 is FQGNSA. CDR3 in amino acids: CASSLVEAYEQYF. CDR3 DNA: TGTGCCAGCAGCTTAGTTGAGGCCTACGAGCAGTACTTC.

This clone came up once. This chain uses TRBV7-2 with TRBJ1-5; tentative D call: TRBD1 (5 bases). Trimming pared 1 base from V and 0 bases from J, leaving 10 bases between. Germline lookup yields CDR1 SGHTA and CDR2 FQGNSA. The CDR3 contains 16 residues. CDR3 coding DNA: TGTGCCAGCAGCTTAGTTGCAGGGTTTAGCAATCAGCCCCAGCATTTT. This encodes CASSLVAGFSNQPQHF.

The genes are TRBV24-1 and TRBJ2-1, with TRBD1 as a possible D gene (6 bases). CDR1 KGHDR and CDR2 SFDVKD come from the germline V gene. Between the trimmed V and J ends, which lost 6 bases and 4 bases, there was a span of 12 bases. The CDR3 loop spans 14 amino acids. The CDR3 DNA reads TGTGCCACCAGTTATTCAGGGGAATACAATGAGCAGTTCTTC. It translates to CATSYSGEYNEQFF.

The J gene is TRBJ1-1, the V gene TRBV4-2; no clear D gene. CDR3 length: 13 residues. Trimming stripped 0 bases from V and 7 bases from J, with 9 bases between. Germline CDR1 is LGHNA and CDR2 is YNFKEQ. CDR3 residues: CASSQDTNFEAFF. The CDR3 region has the DNA TGTGCCAGCAGCCAAGATACGAACTTTGAAGCTTTCTTT.

This clone was recorded once. V gene TRBV29-1 combines with J gene TRBJ2-5; TRBD1 agrees at 9 bases. Germline CDR1 and CDR2: SQVTM and ANQGSEA. CDR3 length: 13 amino acids. V shed 3 bases and J 3 bases; nucleotides not matched to a gene: 2. The CDR3 reads CSVDGTGKETQYF. The DNA of the CDR3 is TGCAGCGTTGACGGGACAGGGAAAGAGACCCAGTACTTC.

The rearrangement links TRBV19 to TRBJ1-3, with 8 positions matching TRBD1. There are 17 residues in the CDR3. Trimming cost V 5 bases and J 0 bases; bases outside gene matches: 9. CDR1 is LNHDA and CDR2 is SQIVND in the germline V gene (reference sequence). The CDR3 DNA reads TGTGCCAGTAGTGATGGGACAGGACTACACTCTGGAAACACCATATATTTT. Translated: CASSDGTGLHSGNTIYF.

The CDR3 loop reads CASSEGQTVPQHF. Here the CDR3 DNA reads TGTGCCAGCAGTGAGGGACAGACCGTCCCCCAGCATTTT. The genes are TRBV2 and TRBJ1-5; 7 nucleotides align to TRBD1. There are 13 residues in the CDR3. Germline assignment: CDR1 SNHLY and CDR2 FYNNEI. The ends lost 3 bases at V and 10 bases at J; junction bases unmatched: 6.

The gene calls are TRBV3-1 (or the pseudogene TRBV3-2) and TRBJ2-2; TRBD2 matches 8 bases. The CDR3 contains 15 residues. The V gene end was trimmed by 1 base and the J gene end by 10 bases; junction bases not matched to a gene: 8. Germline CDR1 and CDR2: LGHDT and YNNKEL (reference sequence). The CDR3 is CASSQGLARGVELFF. In DNA form, the CDR3 reads TGTGCCAGCAGCCAAGGACTAGCGCGGGGGGTGGAGCTGTTTTTT.

The J gene is TRBJ1-2, the V gene TRBV9; TRBD1 matches at 10 bases. This CDR3 comprises 17 residues. CDR1 and CDR2 (germline): SGDLS, YYNGEE. The J segment lost 6 bases and the V segment lost 0 bases, leaving 11 bases of the junction unmatched. The CDR3 spells CASSVDKRRTGGDGYTF. The DNA for the CDR3 is TGTGCCAGCAGCGTAGATAAGAGGAGGACAGGGGGAGATGGCTACACCTTC.

The chain carries TRBV12-3 or TRBV12-4 and TRBJ1-6; D unclear. V gave up 8 bases and J gave up 7 bases, with 9 bases separating them. The CDR3 covers 12 residues. The DNA for the CDR3 is TGTGCCAGCTCCTCCCCGAATTCACCCCTCCACTTT. This encodes CASSSPNSPLHF.

V is TRBV4-2 and J is TRBJ1-4; tentative D call: TRBD1 (6 bases). V was pared by 0 bases and J by 7 bases, with 12 bases between. CDR1 and CDR2 from the germline V gene are LGHNA and YNFKEQ. The CDR3 length is 15 residues. CDR3 nucleotides: TGTGCCAGCAGCCAAGAAGGGGGGGGTATTGAAAAACTGTTTTTT. Residues: CASSQEGGGIEKLFF.

CDR3 loop: CASSLRTLWLAPLGDNEQFF. CDR3 DNA: TGTGCCAGCAGCTTACGGACGCTTTGGTTAGCGCCCCTCGGGGACAATGAGCAGTTCTTC. The chain combines TRBV13 with TRBJ2-1; possible D gene TRBD2, 5 bases. The CDR3 is 20 amino acids. Germline CDR1 reads PRHDT; CDR2 reads FYEKMQ (reference sequence). V gave up 2 bases and J gave up 5 bases, with 28 bases separating them.

The chain couples TRBV10-3 to TRBJ1-1; D possibly corresponds to TRBD1 (5 bases). Trimming removed 11 bases at V and 1 base at J, with 11 bases between. CDR3 length: 12 amino acids. The germline gives CDR1 ENHRY, CDR2 SYGVKD. This CDR3 is CAYGAANTEAFF. CDR3 DNA sequence: TGTGCCTATGGGGCGGCGAACACTGAAGCTTTCTTT.